These 3 T cell receptor beta chains were sequenced from one sample in a study of CD8 T cells in Susac syndrome. RNA in amounts of about 0.45 to 1 ug was reverse transcribed with random hexamers. Via MiXCR, TCRdb re-called the immunoSEQ multiplex PCR reads, giving one row per CDR3 protein. Here the sample spans about 130,000 distinct CDR3 sequences, 91% being singletons. Sequencing used CD8+ T cells from PBMCs. Source of these receptors: a human donor with multiple sclerosis.

In its sample, this clonotype was seen a few times. This chain joins TRBV27 and TRBJ2-7; D gene uncertain. V gave up 2 bases and J gave up 5 bases, with 16 bases separating them. Germline-derived CDR1 and CDR2 are MNHEY and SMNVEV (reference sequence). CDR3 length: 15 residues. As DNA, the CDR3 is TGTGCCAGCAGTTTAACGGATACGGATCCCCACGAGCAGTACTTC. This gives the protein CASSLTDTDPHEQYF.

The chain employs TRBV7-2 and TRBJ2-7; D call uncertain. The CDR3 totals 15 residues. The V gene lost 1 base and the J gene lost 2 bases, with 12 bases spanning the gap. Per the germline V gene, CDR1 is SGHTA and CDR2 is FQGNSA. This chain's CDR3 is CASSLGFGATYEQYF. The DNA for the CDR3 is TGTGCCAGCAGCTTAGGGTTCGGAGCCACCTACGAGCAGTACTTC.

With regard to this clonotype: At one end the junction does not follow the germline gene, possibly because of a read error. The J gene is TRBJ1-1, the V gene TRBV12-3 or TRBV12-4, with no clear D. This CDR3 has 12 residues. The chain's CDR3 is CASSFPNTVAFF. The CDR3 DNA reads TGTGCCAGCAGTTTCCCGAACACTGTAGCTTTCTTT.